This entry lists 23 T cell receptor beta chains sequenced from one sample in a study of T-cell reconstitution after alpha-beta-depleted transplantation in children. Unique molecular identifiers featured in how the TCRbeta library was prepared. TCRdb passed the PCR reads through MiXCR, listing each CDR3 protein once. The sample carries about a million distinct CDR3 sequences, roughly 29% recorded once. The sample consisted of PBMCs, mostly from graft donor cells, taken 360 days after TCRalphabeta/CD19-depleted stem cell transplant. The receptors originated from a boy younger than two who had a stem cell transplant for SCID, so the T cells may come from the graft donor.

This clonotype has only a few counts. The chain uses TRBV28 and TRBJ2-2, with D uncertain. This CDR3 is built from 12 residues. The germline gives CDR1 MDHEN, CDR2 SYDVKM. V gave up 7 bases and J gave up 8 bases, with 11 bases separating them. CDR3 sequence (DNA): TGTGCCAGCATCCTACTCCCAGGGGAGCTGTTTTTT. Encoded protein: CASILLPGELFF.

This clonotype was detected only a few times. The rearrangement joins TRBV5-5 to TRBJ2-3, with TRBD1 matching over 7 bases. Unmatched junction bases numbered 4, after V lost 2 bases and J lost 4 bases. Germline-derived CDR1 and CDR2 are SGHKS and YYEKEE (reference sequence). This CDR3 contains 14 residues. Here the CDR3 reads CASSFVGGADTQYF. The DNA for the CDR3 is TGTGCCAGCAGCTTTGTAGGGGGCGCAGATACGCAGTATTTT.

This clonotype has only a few counts. The J gene is TRBJ2-3, the V gene TRBV4-3; no definite D call. The CDR3 is 16 residues long. From germline, CDR1 is LGHNA and CDR2 YSLEER. With 1 base removed from V and 2 bases from J, the gap between germline ends came to 13 bases. CDR3 region: CASSQGTEVPTDTQYF. In DNA, the CDR3 is TGCGCCAGCAGCCAAGGGACCGAGGTTCCCACAGATACGCAGTATTTT.

The chain uses TRBV12-3 or TRBV12-4 and TRBJ1-2, with 8 bases lining up with TRBD1. V dropped 6 bases and J dropped 8; count of bases not matched to a gene: 17. CDR3 length: 16 amino acids. The CDR3 reads CASRKATLQGARGYTF. The DNA for the CDR3 is TGTGCCAGCAGAAAAGCAACCCTGCAGGGGGCCAGGGGCTACACCTTC.

This chain joins TRBV7-3 and TRBJ1-1; 7 positions agree with TRBD1. CDR3 length: 15 amino acids. Looked up from germline, CDR1 is SGHTA and CDR2 is FQGTGA. Trimming cost V 4 bases and J 2 bases; bases outside gene matches: 7. The CDR3 DNA reads as TGTGCCAGCAGCTCACTGACAGGGTTCAACACTGAAGCTTTCTTT. This codes for CASSSLTGFNTEAFF.

The sample holds a few counts of this clonotype. J is TRBJ1-5 and V is TRBV7-9; 10 nucleotides line up with TRBD1. J was trimmed by 3 bases and V by 1 base; bases with no gene match: 3. The CDR3 is made up of 16 amino acids. Germline V gene lookup returns CDR1 SEHNR and CDR2 FQNEAQ (reference sequence). CDR3 residues: CASSLGQGALNQPQHF. Written as DNA, the CDR3 is TGTGCCAGCAGCTTAGGACAGGGGGCCCTCAATCAGCCCCAGCATTTT.

The J gene is TRBJ2-1, the V gene TRBV30; TRBD1 aligns across 9 bases. CDR3 length equals 14 residues. After removal of 2 bases from V and 4 bases from J, the junction contained 3 bases not matched to a gene. Germline CDR1 GTSNPN, CDR2 SVGIG (reference sequence). The CDR3: CAWSPDRGYNEQFF. The CDR3 DNA follows: TGTGCCTGGAGTCCGGACAGGGGTTACAATGAGCAGTTCTTC.

CDR3 sequence: CASSLQGQGGYEQYF. CDR3 bases: TGTGCCAGCAGTTTACAGGGACAGGGGGGGTACGAGCAGTACTTC. The J gene is TRBJ2-7, the V gene TRBV27; 11 bases align to TRBD1. With V trimmed by 2 bases and J by 4 bases, 4 bases remained unmatched. Germline CDR1 is MNHEY and CDR2 is SMNVEV (reference sequence). The CDR3 contains 15 residues.

This clonotype was observed a handful of times. The J gene is TRBJ2-3, the V gene TRBV15; 10 nucleotides match TRBD1. Unmatched junction bases numbered 4, after V lost 0 bases and J lost 1 base. The CDR3 covers 17 residues. The V gene's germline CDR1 is LNHNV and CDR2 YYDKDF (reference sequence). CDR3 DNA: TGTGCCACCAGCAGAGATGTGACAGGGGGCGGCACAGATACGCAGTATTTT. This encodes CATSRDVTGGGTDTQYF.

This clonotype occurred a few times. This chain connects TRBV7-2 to TRBJ2-2, with unresolved D. From germline, CDR1 is SGHTA and CDR2 FQGNSA. This CDR3 comprises 14 residues. CDR3 bases: TGTGCGCTACAAGCGACCGCGCCCGGCGGGGAGCTGTTTTTT. This codes for CALQATAPGGELFF.

The chain employs TRBV30 and TRBJ1-5; D possibly corresponds to TRBD1 (5 bases). CDR3 size: 15 residues. Trimming removed 5 bases at V and 4 bases at J, with 18 bases between. CDR1 and CDR2 (germline): GTSNPN, SVGIG (reference sequence). In DNA, the CDR3 is TGTGCCTGGGCTAAGGGGTCCTCGTCAAATCAGCCCCAGCATTTT. Translated: CAWAKGSSSNQPQHF.

This chain connects TRBV7-9 to TRBJ2-7; either TRBD1 or TRBD2 may supply D (6 bases each). Germline V gene lookup returns CDR1 SEHNR and CDR2 FQNEAQ (reference sequence). Trimming removed 2 bases from V and 6 bases from J, with 20 bases in between. CDR3 size: 16 residues. The CDR3 DNA is TGTGCCAGCAGCTTAAGACAGGTTGGTGGAGGGTCCGAGCAGTACTTC. As protein: CASSLRQVGGGSEQYF.

CDR3 sequence (DNA): TGCGCCAGCAGCCACCAGCTTACTAGCACAGATACGCAGTATTTT. Amino acids: CASSHQLTSTDTQYF. The V and J genes are TRBV4-3 and TRBJ2-3; D call uncertain. CDR3 length equals 15 residues. From germline, CDR1 is LGHNA and CDR2 YSLEER. V lost 3 bases and J 0 bases, leaving 10 bases between the germline ends.

This clonotype has just a few counts. The rearrangement uses TRBV11-2 and TRBJ2-2, with D maybe TRBD2 (6 bases). Trimming left V 1 base short and J 0 bases short, with 15 bases between. The CDR3 length is 18 residues. CDR1 is SGHAT and CDR2 is FQNNGV in the germline V gene. CDR3 loop: CASSLVGAGFANTGELFF. CDR3 DNA sequence: TGTGCCAGCAGCTTAGTTGGGGCGGGGTTCGCGAACACCGGGGAGCTGTTTTTT.

The rearrangement joins TRBV15 to TRBJ1-5, with 9 bases lining up with TRBD1. The CDR3 is 15 residues long. The V segment lost 1 base and the J segment 5 bases; nucleotides outside the gene matches: 3. The germline CDR1 and CDR2 sequences are LNHNV and YYDKDF (reference sequence). This chain's CDR3 is CATSRGTGVDQPQHF. The CDR3 DNA follows: TGTGCCACCAGCAGAGGGACAGGGGTCGATCAGCCCCAGCATTTT.

This clonotype was picked up a small number of times. The chain employs TRBV7-9 and TRBJ1-1; the D gene is possibly TRBD1 (6 bases). The CDR3 runs to 16 residues. V lost 1 base and J 11 bases, leaving 23 bases between the germline ends. Germline assignment: CDR1 SEHNR and CDR2 FQNEAQ (reference sequence). The CDR3: CASSLGTGTLRSGAFF. The DNA for the CDR3 is TGTGCCAGCAGCTTAGGAACCGGGACACTTCGTTCTGGGGCTTTCTTT.

The chain carries TRBV4-1 and TRBJ1-2; the match to TRBD1 covers 7 bases. Germline V gene lookup returns CDR1 MGHRA and CDR2 YSYEKL. CDR3 size: 15 residues. The ends lost 1 base at V and 1 base at J; junction bases unmatched: 3. The CDR3 DNA sequence: TGCGCCAGCAGCCAAGCGGACAGGATTAACTATGGCTACACCTTC. Protein: CASSQADRINYGYTF.

This clonotype was seen a few times. The V gene is TRBV10-2, the J gene TRBJ2-1, with TRBD2 matching over 12 bases. V gave up 6 bases and J gave up 6 bases; unmatched junction bases: 6. The germline V gene encodes CDR1 WSHSY and CDR2 SAAADI. This CDR3 contains 15 residues. The CDR3, as DNA: TGCGCCAGCAGAGAACCGACTAGCGGGGGCAATGAGCAGTTCTTC. Translated: CASREPTSGGNEQFF.

The sample holds a few counts of this clonotype. The gene calls are TRBV5-1 and TRBJ2-1, with TRBD2 matching over 9 bases. The trim removed 0 bases at V and 6 bases at J, leaving 4 bases unmatched. The CDR3 totals 15 residues. The V gene's germline CDR1 is SGHRS and CDR2 YFSETQ. The CDR3 spells CASSLVAGVGNEQFF. In nucleotides, the CDR3 is TGCGCCAGCAGCTTGGTAGCGGGGGTCGGCAATGAGCAGTTCTTC.

V and J are TRBV5-1 and TRBJ2-1, with 11 nucleotides matching TRBD2. The V gene end was trimmed by 2 bases and the J gene end by 4 bases; junction bases not matched to a gene: 5. CDR1 and CDR2 from the germline V gene are SGHRS and YFSETQ. The CDR3 is made up of 16 amino acids. CDR3 protein: CASSFTSGGRYNEQFF. CDR3 nucleotides: TGCGCCAGCAGCTTTACTAGCGGGGGCCGATACAATGAGCAGTTCTTC.

V is TRBV5-6 and J is TRBJ2-1, with TRBD2 as a possible D gene (5 bases). Germline V gene lookup returns CDR1 SGHDT and CDR2 YYEEEE. Trimming removed 0 bases from V and 10 bases from J, with 8 bases in between. CDR3 size: 12 residues. CDR3 region: CASSLEDLEQFF. As DNA, the CDR3 is TGTGCCAGCAGCTTGGAGGACTTAGAGCAGTTCTTC. The complete variable domain, with remaining parts taken from reference TRBV5-6 and TRBJ2-1, reads DAGVTQSPTHLIKTRGQQVTLRCSPKSGHDTVSWYQQALGQGPQFIFQYYEEEERQRGNFPDRFSGHQFPNYSSELNVNALLLGDSALYLCASSLEDLEQFFGPGTRLTVL.

The V call is TRBV12-3 or TRBV12-4, the J call TRBJ1-1; no clear D. V was clipped by 3 bases and J by 4 bases, with 12 bases between them. This CDR3 has 14 amino acids. Here the CDR3 DNA reads TGTGCCAGCAGTTTTCTAATCCGGGGCACTGAAGCTTTCTTT. It yields the protein CASSFLIRGTEAFF.

This chain links TRBV7-9 with TRBJ2-1, with a weak D call TRBD1 (5 bases). Germline-derived CDR1 and CDR2 are SEHNR and FQNEAQ (reference sequence). This CDR3 has 16 amino acids. The V end was cut by 5 bases, the J end by 5 bases, with 19 bases between. The DNA of the CDR3 is TGTGCCAGCAGCCTAGGGGTGGCACAGCCAAACAATGAGCAGTTCTTC. Translation gives CASSLGVAQPNNEQFF. The complete variable domain, with remaining parts taken from reference TRBV7-9 and TRBJ2-1, reads DTGVSQNPRHKITKRGQNVTFRCDPISEHNRLYWYRQTLGQGPEFLTYFQNEAQLEKSRLLSDRFSAERPKGSFSTLEIQRTEQGDSAMYLCASSLGVAQPNNEQFFGPGTRLTVL.